The clone carrying this TCR beta chain came up a few times. One entry per CDR3 protein results from TCRdb running MiXCR on the RT-PCR reads. Altogether more than 150,000 distinct CDR3 sequences are present, about 24% being singletons, with the ten largest covering 25% to 30%. These data originate in a study of patients and donors after allogeneic stem cell transplantation. V lost 1 base, J lost 9 bases, and 13 bases lay in between. Germline CDR1 SGHAT, CDR2 FQNNGV. This CDR3 comprises 14 residues. J is TRBJ1-5 and V is TRBV11-2; a possible D gene is TRBD1 (5 bases). Sequenced input: blood, either unsorted or a sorted T cell fraction (not recorded which). This TCR came from a human donor who was either an allogeneic HSCT recipient or a stem cell or donor lymphocyte infusion donor (not recorded which). It is not recorded whose cells these are; they may come from a transplant donor. The CDR3 loop is CASSLVAGDWPQHF. CDR3 DNA sequence: TGTGCCAGCAGCTTAGTAGCGGGGGATTGGCCCCAGCATTTT.